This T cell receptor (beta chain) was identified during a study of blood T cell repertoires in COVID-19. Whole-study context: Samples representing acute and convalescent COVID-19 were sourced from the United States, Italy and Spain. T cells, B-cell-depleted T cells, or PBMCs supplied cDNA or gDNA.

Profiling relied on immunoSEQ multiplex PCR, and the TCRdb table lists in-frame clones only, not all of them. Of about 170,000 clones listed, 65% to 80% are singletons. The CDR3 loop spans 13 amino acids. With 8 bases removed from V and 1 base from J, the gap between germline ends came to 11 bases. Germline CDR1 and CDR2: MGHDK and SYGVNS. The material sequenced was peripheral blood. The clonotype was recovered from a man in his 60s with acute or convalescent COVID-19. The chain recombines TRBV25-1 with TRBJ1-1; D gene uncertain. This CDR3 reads CASSLNRNTEAFF. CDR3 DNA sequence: TGTGCCAGCTCATTGAACAGGAACACTGAAGCTTTCTTT.